This TCR beta chain was profiled in a study of T cells in Graves' hyperthyroidism and ophthalmopathy. Regarding this clonotype: Its antigen is currently unknown.

The CDR3 totals 14 residues. The germline V and J ends were trimmed by 7 bases and 3 bases, with 10 bases remaining between them. Germline assignment: CDR1 LNHDA and CDR2 SQIVND (reference sequence). TCR beta CDR3 region amplification was performed from RNA transcripts. First-round RT-PCR with HTBI primers amplified the TCR CDR3 region. TCRdb re-called the multiplex PCR reads through MiXCR, storing one row per CDR3 protein. The sample has 300,000 to 500,000 distinct CDR3 sequences; over 11% are singletons. Overall study results and limits: From stable hyperthyroidism, ophthalmopathy was set apart by a 13 V-J model.

J is TRBJ2-6 and V is TRBV19; the D gene is possibly TRBD1 (6 bases). The TCR sequence derives from a man in his forties or fifties with Graves' ophthalmopathy. The source material was blood. The CDR3 sequence: CASIQGFGANVLTF. CDR3 nucleotide sequence: TGTGCCAGTATACAGGGTTTTGGGGCCAACGTCCTGACTTTC.